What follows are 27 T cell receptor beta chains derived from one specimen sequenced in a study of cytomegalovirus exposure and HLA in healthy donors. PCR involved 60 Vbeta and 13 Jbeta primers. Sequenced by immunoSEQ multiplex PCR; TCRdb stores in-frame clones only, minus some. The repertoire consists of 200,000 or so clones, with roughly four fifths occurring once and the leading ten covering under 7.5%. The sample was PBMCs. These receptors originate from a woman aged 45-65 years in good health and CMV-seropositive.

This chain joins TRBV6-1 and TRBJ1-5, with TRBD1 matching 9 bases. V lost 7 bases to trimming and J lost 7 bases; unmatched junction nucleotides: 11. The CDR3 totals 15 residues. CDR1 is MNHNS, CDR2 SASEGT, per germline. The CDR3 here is CASTPSTGGWQPQHF. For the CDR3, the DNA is TGTGCCAGCACCCCAAGCACAGGGGGCTGGCAGCCCCAGCATTTT.

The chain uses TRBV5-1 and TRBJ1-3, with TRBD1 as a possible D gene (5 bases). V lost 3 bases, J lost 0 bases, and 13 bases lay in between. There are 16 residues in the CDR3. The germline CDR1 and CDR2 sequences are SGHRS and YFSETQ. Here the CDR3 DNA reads TGCGCCAGCAGCTATGGGACTGACCTCTCTGGAAACACCATATATTTT. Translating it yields CASSYGTDLSGNTIYF.

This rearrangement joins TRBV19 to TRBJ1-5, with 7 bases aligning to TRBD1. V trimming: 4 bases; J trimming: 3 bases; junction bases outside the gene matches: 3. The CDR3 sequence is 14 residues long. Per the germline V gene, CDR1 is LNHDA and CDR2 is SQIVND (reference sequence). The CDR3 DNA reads TGTGCCAGTAGTACGGGACAGTTCAATCAGCCCCAGCATTTT. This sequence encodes CASSTGQFNQPQHF.

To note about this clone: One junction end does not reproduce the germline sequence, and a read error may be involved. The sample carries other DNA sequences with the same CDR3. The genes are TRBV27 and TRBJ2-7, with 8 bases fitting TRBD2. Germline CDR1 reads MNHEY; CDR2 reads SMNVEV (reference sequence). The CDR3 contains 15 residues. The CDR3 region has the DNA TGTGCCAGCAGTACAACTAGCGGCTACTCCTACGAGCAGTACTTT. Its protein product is CASSTTSGYSYEQYF.

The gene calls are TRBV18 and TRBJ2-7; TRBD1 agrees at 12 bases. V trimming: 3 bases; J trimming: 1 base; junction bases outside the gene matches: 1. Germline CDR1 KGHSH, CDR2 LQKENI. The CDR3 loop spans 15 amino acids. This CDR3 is CASSPGQGASYEQYF. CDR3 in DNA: TGTGCCAGCTCACCGGGACAGGGGGCTTCCTACGAGCAGTACTTC.

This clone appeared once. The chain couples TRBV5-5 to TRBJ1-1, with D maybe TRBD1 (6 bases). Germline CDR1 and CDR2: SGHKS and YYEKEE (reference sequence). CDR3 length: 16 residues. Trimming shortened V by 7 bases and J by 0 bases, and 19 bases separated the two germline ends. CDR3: CASLPQQGLLNTEAFF. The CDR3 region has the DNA TGTGCCAGCCTCCCGCAACAGGGATTACTGAACACTGAAGCTTTCTTT.

DNA for the CDR3: TGCGCCAGCAGCCAAAACATTGCAACTAATGAAAAACTGTTTTTT. It codes for CASSQNIATNEKLFF. This chain links TRBV4-1 with TRBJ1-4; no clear D gene. The CDR3 runs to 15 residues. The V end was cut by 2 bases, the J end by 0 bases, with 7 bases between. The germline CDR1 and CDR2 sequences are MGHRA and YSYEKL.

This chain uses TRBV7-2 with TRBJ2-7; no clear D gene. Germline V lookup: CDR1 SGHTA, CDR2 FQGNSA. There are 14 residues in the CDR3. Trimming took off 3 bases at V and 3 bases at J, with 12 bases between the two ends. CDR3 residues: CASSFVTAGYEQYF. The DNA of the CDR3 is TGTGCCAGCAGCTTCGTGACTGCCGGCTACGAGCAGTACTTC.

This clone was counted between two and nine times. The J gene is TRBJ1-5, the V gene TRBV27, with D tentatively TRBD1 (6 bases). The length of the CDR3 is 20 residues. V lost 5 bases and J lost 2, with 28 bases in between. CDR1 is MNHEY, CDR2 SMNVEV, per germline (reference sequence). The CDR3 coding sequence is TGTGCCAGCAGTCCGGCCCCGGGTGGGACACGGGGTTTAGGCAATCAGCCCCAGCATTTT. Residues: CASSPAPGGTRGLGNQPQHF.

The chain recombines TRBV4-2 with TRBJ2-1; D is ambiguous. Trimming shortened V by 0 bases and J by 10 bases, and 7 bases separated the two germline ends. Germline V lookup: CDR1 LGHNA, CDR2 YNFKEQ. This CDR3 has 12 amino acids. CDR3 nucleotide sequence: TGTGCCAGCAGCCAAGACCGGCGGGAGCAGTTCTTC. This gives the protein CASSQDRREQFF.

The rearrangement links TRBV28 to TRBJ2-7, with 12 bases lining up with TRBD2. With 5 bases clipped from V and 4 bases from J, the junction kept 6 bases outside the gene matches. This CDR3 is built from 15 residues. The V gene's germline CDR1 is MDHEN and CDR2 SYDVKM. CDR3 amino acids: CASSKTTSGSYEQYF. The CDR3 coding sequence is TGTGCCAGCAGTAAAACGACTAGCGGGAGTTACGAGCAGTACTTC.

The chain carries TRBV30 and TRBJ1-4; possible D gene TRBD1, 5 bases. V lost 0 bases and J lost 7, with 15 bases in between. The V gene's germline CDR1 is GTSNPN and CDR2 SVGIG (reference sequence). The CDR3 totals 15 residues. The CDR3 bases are TGTGCCTGGAGTGTCCTTCAGGGATACAGTGAAAAACTGTTTTTT. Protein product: CAWSVLQGYSEKLFF.

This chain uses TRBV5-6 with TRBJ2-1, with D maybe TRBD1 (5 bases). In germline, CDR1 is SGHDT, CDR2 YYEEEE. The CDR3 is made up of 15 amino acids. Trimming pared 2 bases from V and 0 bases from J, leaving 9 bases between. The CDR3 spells CASSFDSYSYNEQFF. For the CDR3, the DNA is TGTGCCAGCAGCTTCGACAGCTACTCCTACAATGAGCAGTTCTTC.

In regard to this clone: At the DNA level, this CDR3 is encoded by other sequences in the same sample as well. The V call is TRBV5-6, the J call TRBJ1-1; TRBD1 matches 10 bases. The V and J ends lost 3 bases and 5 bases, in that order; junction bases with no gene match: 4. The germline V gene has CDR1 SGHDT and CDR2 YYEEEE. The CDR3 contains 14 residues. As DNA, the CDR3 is TGTGCCAGCAGCTGGGGACAGGGGTGGACTGAAGCTTTCTTT. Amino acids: CASSWGQGWTEAFF.

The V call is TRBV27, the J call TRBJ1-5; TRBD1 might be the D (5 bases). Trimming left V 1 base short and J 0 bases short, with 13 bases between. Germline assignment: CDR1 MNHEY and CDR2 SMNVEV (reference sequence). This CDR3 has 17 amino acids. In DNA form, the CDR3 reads TGTGCCAGCAGTTTATTTTGGGGGACTCATAGCAATCAGCCCCAGCATTTT. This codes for CASSLFWGTHSNQPQHF.

The chain's CDR3 is CASSLSRAETQYF. CDR3 nucleotides: TGTGCCAGCAGCTTGAGCAGGGCAGAGACCCAGTACTTC. The rearrangement joins TRBV11-2 to TRBJ2-5; D possibly corresponds to TRBD1 (5 bases). This CDR3 has 13 residues. The germline V gene has CDR1 SGHAT and CDR2 FQNNGV. V lost 3 bases, J lost 4 bases, and 9 bases lay in between. The whole variable domain, filled in from reference TRBV11-2 and TRBJ2-5, reads EAGVAQSPRYKIIEKRQSVAFWCNPISGHATLYWYQQILGQGPKLLIQFQNNGVVDDSQLPKDRFSAERLKGVDSTLKIQPAKLEDSAVYLCASSLSRAETQYFGPGTRLLVL.

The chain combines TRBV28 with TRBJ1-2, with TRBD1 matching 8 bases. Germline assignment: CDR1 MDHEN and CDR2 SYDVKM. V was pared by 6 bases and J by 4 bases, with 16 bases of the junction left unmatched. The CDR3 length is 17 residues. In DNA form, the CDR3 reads TGTGCCAGCAGAACCTTATGGTCAGGGGGCGGCTTCTATGGCTACACCTTC. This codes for CASRTLWSGGGFYGYTF.

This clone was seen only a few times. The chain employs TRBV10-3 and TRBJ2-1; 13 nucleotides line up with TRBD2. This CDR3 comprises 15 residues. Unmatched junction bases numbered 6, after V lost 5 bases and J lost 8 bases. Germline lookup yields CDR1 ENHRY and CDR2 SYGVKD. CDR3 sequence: CAISKGLAGSDEQFF. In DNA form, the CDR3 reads TGTGCCATCAGTAAGGGACTAGCGGGGTCCGATGAGCAGTTCTTC.

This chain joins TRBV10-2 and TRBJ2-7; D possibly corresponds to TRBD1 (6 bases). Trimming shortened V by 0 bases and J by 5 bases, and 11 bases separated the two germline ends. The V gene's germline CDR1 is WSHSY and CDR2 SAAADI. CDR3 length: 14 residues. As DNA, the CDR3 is TGCGCCAGCAGTGAGTCAGGCCAGGGGAACGAGCAGTACTTC. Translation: CASSESGQGNEQYF.

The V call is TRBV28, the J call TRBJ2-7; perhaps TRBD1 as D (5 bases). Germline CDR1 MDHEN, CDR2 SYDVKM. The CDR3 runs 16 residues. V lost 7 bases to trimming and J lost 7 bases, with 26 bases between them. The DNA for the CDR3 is TGTGCCAGCACCTCTGCCAGGGCAGAGCAACTGGGGGAGCAGTACTTC. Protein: CASTSARAEQLGEQYF.

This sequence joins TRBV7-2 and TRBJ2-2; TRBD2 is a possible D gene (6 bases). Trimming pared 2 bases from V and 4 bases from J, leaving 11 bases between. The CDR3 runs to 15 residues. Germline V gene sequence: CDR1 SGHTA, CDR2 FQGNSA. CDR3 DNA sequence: TGTGCCAGCAGCTTACGGGGGAGAGGCACCGGGGAGCTGTTTTTT. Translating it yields CASSLRGRGTGELFF.

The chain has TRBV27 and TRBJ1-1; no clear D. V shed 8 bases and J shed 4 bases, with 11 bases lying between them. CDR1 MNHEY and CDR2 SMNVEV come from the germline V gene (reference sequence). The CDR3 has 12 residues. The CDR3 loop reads CASRRTVTEAFF. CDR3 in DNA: TGTGCCAGCCGGAGGACTGTCACTGAAGCTTTCTTT.

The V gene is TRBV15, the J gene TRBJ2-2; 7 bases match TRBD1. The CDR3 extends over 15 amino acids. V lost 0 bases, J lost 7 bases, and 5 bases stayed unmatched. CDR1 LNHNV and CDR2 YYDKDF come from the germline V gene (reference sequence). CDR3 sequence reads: CATSRDGRGLGELFF. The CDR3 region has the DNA TGTGCCACCAGCAGAGATGGTAGGGGGCTCGGGGAGCTGTTTTTT.

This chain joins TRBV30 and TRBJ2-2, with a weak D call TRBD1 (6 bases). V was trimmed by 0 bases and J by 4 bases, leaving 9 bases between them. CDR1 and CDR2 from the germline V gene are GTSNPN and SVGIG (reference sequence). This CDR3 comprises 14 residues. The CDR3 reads CAWSVHRATGELFF. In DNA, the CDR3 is TGTGCCTGGAGTGTACACAGGGCCACCGGGGAGCTGTTTTTT.

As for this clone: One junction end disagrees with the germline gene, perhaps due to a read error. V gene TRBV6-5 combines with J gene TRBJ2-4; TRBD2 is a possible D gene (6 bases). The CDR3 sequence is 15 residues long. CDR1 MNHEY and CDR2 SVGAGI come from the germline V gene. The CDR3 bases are TGTGCCAGCAGTCCATTGGAGGGAGCAGGAAACAGTCAGTACTTC. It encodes CASSPLEGAGNSQYF.

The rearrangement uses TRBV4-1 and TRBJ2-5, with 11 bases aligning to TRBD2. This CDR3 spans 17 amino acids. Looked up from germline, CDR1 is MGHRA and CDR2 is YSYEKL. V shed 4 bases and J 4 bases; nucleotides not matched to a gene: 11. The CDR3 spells CASSPGTGGLAGETQYF. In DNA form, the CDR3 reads TGCGCCAGCAGCCCGGGGACAGGAGGACTAGCGGGAGAGACCCAGTACTTC.

CDR3 in amino acids: CASSAGGGGGETQYF. The CDR3 DNA reads TGTGCCAGCAGCGCAGGGGGCGGGGGCGGCGAGACCCAGTACTTC. The V and J genes are TRBV9 and TRBJ2-5; TRBD1 might be the D (8 bases). Trimming took 3 bases from V and 5 from J, leaving 17 bases between them. The germline V gene has CDR1 SGDLS and CDR2 YYNGEE. This CDR3 comprises 15 residues.